Below, 27 T cell receptor beta chains from the same sample are listed, as sequenced in a study of T cells in Graves' hyperthyroidism and ophthalmopathy. Amplified regions were TCR beta CDR3 sequences from RNA transcripts. TCR CDR3 underwent first-round RT-PCR with the HTBI primer set. TCRdb called the multiplex PCR reads again in MiXCR, with one record for every CDR3 protein. The table includes about 640,000 distinct CDR3 sequences, about a fifth detected once. The sample was blood. The receptor set was obtained from a man between 25 and 39 years old with Graves' ophthalmopathy.

This sequence joins TRBV5-1 and TRBJ2-1; a weak D match, TRBD2 (6 bases). V was shortened by 4 bases and J by 5 bases, with 19 bases between the two germline ends. The CDR3 is made up of 16 amino acids. The V gene's germline CDR1 is SGHRS and CDR2 YFSETQ. The CDR3 DNA reads as TGCGCCAGCAGCCACGCCCCCGGGACTCTCGACAATGAGCAGTTCTTC. Translated, it gives CASSHAPGTLDNEQFF.

This clonotype was seen a few times. V is TRBV20-1 and J is TRBJ1-5, with D unclear. CDR3 size: 13 residues. The germline V gene encodes CDR1 DFQATT and CDR2 SNEGSKA (reference sequence). Trimming took off 3 bases at V and 2 bases at J, with 8 bases between the two ends. CDR3 protein: CSASLGGNQPQHF. CDR3 in DNA: TGCAGTGCTAGTCTCGGGGGCAATCAGCCCCAGCATTTT.

In this sample, this clonotype turned up once. The rearrangement uses TRBV6-1 and TRBJ2-7, with 7 bases lining up with TRBD1. This CDR3 has 15 residues. V dropped 2 bases and J dropped 4; count of bases not matched to a gene: 8. Germline V gene sequence: CDR1 MNHNS, CDR2 SASEGT. CDR3 coding DNA: TGTGCCAGCAGTGAAAGAGGGGGCGCTTATTACGAGCAGTACTTC. Translated: CASSERGGAYYEQYF.

The J gene is TRBJ2-7, the V gene TRBV28; D perhaps matches TRBD2 (6 bases). This CDR3 comprises 13 residues. CDR1 and CDR2 from the germline V gene are MDHEN and SYDVKM. The germline V and J ends were trimmed by 5 bases and 4 bases, with 12 bases remaining between them. DNA for the CDR3: TGTGCCAGCAGTGGTCTCGGGGGATACGAGCAGTACTTC. Protein: CASSGLGGYEQYF.

V is TRBV12-3 or TRBV12-4 and J is TRBJ2-2, with 13 bases matching TRBD2. Losses at the gene ends were 5 bases for V and 7 bases for J; bases not matched to a gene: 7. CDR3 size: 16 residues. CDR3 DNA sequence: TGTGCCAGCAGTCCCGGACTAGCGGGAGAGGTCGGGGAGCTGTTTTTT. It translates to CASSPGLAGEVGELFF.

This clonotype was seen many times. V is TRBV5-1 and J is TRBJ1-2, with a possible D match to TRBD1 (6 bases). Trimming took off 0 bases at V and 0 bases at J, with 15 bases between the two ends. Germline lookup yields CDR1 SGHRS and CDR2 YFSETQ. The CDR3 is made up of 17 amino acids. In nucleotides, the CDR3 is TGCGCCAGCAGCTTGGGGGGCTCGACAGGAGCTAACTATGGCTACACCTTC. It specifies CASSLGGSTGANYGYTF.

This clonotype was detected ten times or more. J is TRBJ2-3 and V is TRBV2; D is unresolved. Trimming cost V 6 bases and J 6 bases, with 13 bases left between them. Germline V CDR1 and CDR2: SNHLY, FYNNEI. This CDR3 comprises 13 residues. In DNA, the CDR3 is TGTGCCAGCAGCCTTGGCGTGGACGATACGCAGTATTTT. This encodes CASSLGVDDTQYF. Full variable domain (remainder filled in from reference TRBV2 and TRBJ2-3): EPEVTQTPSHQVTQMGQEVILRCVPISNHLYFYWYRQILGQKVEFLVSFYNNEISEKSEIFDDQFSVERPDGSNFTLKIRSTKLEDSAMYFCASSLGVDDTQYFGPGTRLTVL.

This chain joins TRBV5-1 and TRBJ2-7, with 9 bases aligning to TRBD1. This CDR3 region has 19 residues. With V trimmed by 3 bases and J by 5 bases, 21 bases remained unmatched. Germline V gives CDR1 SGHRS, CDR2 YFSETQ. CDR3 bases: TGCGCCAGCAGCTACCGACCCGGACAGGGGCGGACTACTGGGGACGAGCAGTACTTC. Protein product: CASSYRPGQGRTTGDEQYF.

The V gene is TRBV7-9, the J gene TRBJ1-6; D is undetermined. Germline values: CDR1 SEHNR, CDR2 FQNEAQ (reference sequence). V lost 4 bases and J 4 bases, leaving 14 bases between the germline ends. The CDR3 loop spans 16 amino acids. This CDR3 is CASSSSSGLYNSPLHF. The CDR3 DNA follows: TGTGCCAGCAGCTCCAGCTCAGGACTGTATAATTCACCCCTCCACTTT.

The rearrangement uses TRBV7-8 and TRBJ2-7; D perhaps matches TRBD2 (6 bases). CDR3 size: 15 residues. V dropped 1 base and J dropped 2 bases, with 12 bases sitting between them. In germline, CDR1 is SGHVS, CDR2 FQNEAQ. CDR3 nucleotides: TGTGCCAGCAGCTTAGGGGTAGCGGCCCCCTACGAGCAGTACTTC. Translation gives CASSLGVAAPYEQYF.

This clonotype came up a few times. This chain uses TRBV3-1 with TRBJ2-7; D may be TRBD2 (6 bases). This CDR3 has 16 amino acids. V shed 0 bases and J shed 3 bases, with 15 bases lying between them. Looked up from germline, CDR1 is LGHDT and CDR2 is YNNKEL (reference sequence). Here the CDR3 DNA reads TGTGCCAGCAGCCAAGATCTTGGAGGGTTAATCTACGAGCAGTACTTC. Protein: CASSQDLGGLIYEQYF.

This clonotype has at least ten counts. This chain links TRBV28 with TRBJ2-7; weak D call: TRBD1 (6 bases). This CDR3 spans 14 amino acids. CDR1 and CDR2 (germline): MDHEN, SYDVKM. The V end was cut by 8 bases, the J end by 7 bases, with 21 bases between. The DNA of the CDR3 is TGTGCCAGCCTCTCCCCAGGGGCGGCTGGGGAGCAGTACTTC. Its protein product is CASLSPGAAGEQYF.

This clonotype was seen more than once but under ten times. This chain uses TRBV13 with TRBJ2-7; 11 bases agree with TRBD2. CDR1 and CDR2 (germline): PRHDT, FYEKMQ (reference sequence). V was clipped by 5 bases and J by 7 bases; unmatched bases: 10. CDR3 length equals 15 residues. In nucleotides, the CDR3 is TGTGCCAGCAGCCCGCCGACTAGCGGGGCTCTAGAGCAGTACTTC. Its translation is CASSPPTSGALEQYF.

This clonotype was seen repeatedly, ten times or more. This chain joins TRBV5-1 and TRBJ2-1, with 7 bases that match TRBD2. This CDR3 has 15 residues. Germline V gene sequence: CDR1 SGHRS, CDR2 YFSETQ. The V gene end was trimmed by 4 bases and the J gene end by 4 bases; junction bases not matched to a gene: 8. In DNA form, the CDR3 reads TGCGCCAGCAGCCTCAGATCTAGCGGTTACAATGAGCAGTTCTTC. Translation: CASSLRSSGYNEQFF.

The chain joins TRBV9 to TRBJ2-1; 16 positions match TRBD2. J gave up 4 bases and V 4 bases, and 11 bases lay outside the gene matches. The germline CDR1 and CDR2 sequences are SGDLS and YYNGEE. The CDR3 totals 19 residues. The CDR3 DNA is TGTGCCAGCAGCCCGGGACTAGCGGGAGGGCCAAGAATATACAATGAGCAGTTCTTC. Translated, it gives CASSPGLAGGPRIYNEQFF.

This clonotype was counted only a few times. V and J are TRBV10-2 and TRBJ2-3; D unresolved. CDR1 and CDR2 (germline): WSHSY, SAAADI. The CDR3 length is 14 residues. V was trimmed by 6 bases and J by 4 bases, leaving 14 bases between them. CDR3 DNA: TGCGCCAGCAGCCCCCTTGCGTCCGCAGATACGCAGTATTTT. Its protein is CASSPLASADTQYF.

In its sample, this clonotype was seen a few times. This chain uses TRBV6-5 with TRBJ2-7; 10 bases agree with TRBD2. The V gene's germline CDR1 is MNHEY and CDR2 SVGAGI. V shed 2 bases, J shed 7 bases, and the junction held 5 bases outside the gene matches. CDR3 length: 14 residues. CDR3 sequence reads: CASSYGTSAVEQYF. CDR3 DNA: TGTGCCAGCAGTTACGGGACTAGCGCGGTTGAGCAGTACTTC.

This clonotype was counted ten times or more. The chain combines TRBV6-1 with TRBJ1-1, with D unresolved. Deletions cut 4 bases from V and 3 bases from J, with 12 bases between. Germline values: CDR1 MNHNS, CDR2 SASEGT. The CDR3 has 14 residues. DNA of the CDR3: TGTGCCAGCAGTGTAGCTCTCGATGACACTGAAGCTTTCTTT. The encoded protein is CASSVALDDTEAFF.

This clonotype was seen repeatedly, ten times or more. This rearrangement joins TRBV12-3 or TRBV12-4 to TRBJ2-3; D is unresolved. The CDR3 is 12 amino acids. V was cut by 3 bases and J by 6 bases, with 7 bases left in between. The CDR3, as DNA: TGTGCCAGCAGTTTGTATGGGGATACGCAGTATTTT. It specifies CASSLYGDTQYF.

This clonotype was seen only a few times. V is TRBV5-6 and J is TRBJ2-5, with 9 bases that match TRBD2. The CDR3 contains 16 residues. V dropped 4 bases and J dropped 1; count of bases not matched to a gene: 8. CDR1 and CDR2 from the germline V gene are SGHDT and YYEEEE. The CDR3 nucleotides are TGTGCCAGCAGCCCATCGACTAGCGGCCCCCAAGAGACCCAGTACTTC. Its protein is CASSPSTSGPQETQYF.

This clonotype was seen at least ten times. The rearrangement links TRBV12-3 or TRBV12-4 to TRBJ1-5, with 7 positions matching TRBD1. The CDR3 spans 14 residues. V shed 5 bases, J shed 5 bases, and the junction held 6 bases outside the gene matches. The CDR3 region is CASSHRDSYQPQHF. The CDR3 bases are TGTGCCAGCAGTCACCGGGACAGCTATCAGCCCCAGCATTTT.

V and J are TRBV7-9 and TRBJ2-3; 12 bases match TRBD2. This CDR3 region has 17 residues. J gave up 3 bases and V 5 bases, and 9 bases lay outside the gene matches. Per the germline V gene, CDR1 is SEHNR and CDR2 is FQNEAQ (reference sequence). The CDR3 region has the DNA TGTGCCAGCAGCCCGGGACTAGCGGGCCTGGGGACAGATACGCAGTATTTT. Protein sequence: CASSPGLAGLGTDTQYF.

This clonotype was picked up many times. The chain combines TRBV11-3 with TRBJ2-7, with 13 bases that match TRBD2. V lost 1 base and J lost 3; bases outside the gene matches: 3. Germline V gene data show CDR1 as SGHNT and CDR2 as YENEEA. There are 16 residues in the CDR3. As DNA, the CDR3 is TGTGCCAGCAGCTTAGTACTAGCGGGAGGGAACTACGAGCAGTACTTC. Translation gives CASSLVLAGGNYEQYF.

DNA of the CDR3: TGTGCCAGCACGGGACAGGGGTCCCGCCAGCCCCAGCATTTT. Its protein product is CASTGQGSRQPQHF. The J gene is TRBJ1-5, the V gene TRBV2; 10 bases align to TRBD1. CDR1 is SNHLY, CDR2 FYNNEI, per germline. V gave up 7 bases and J gave up 7 bases; unmatched junction bases: 7. The CDR3 runs 14 residues. Full variable domain (outside the CDR3, taken from reference TRBV2 and TRBJ1-5): EPEVTQTPSHQVTQMGQEVILRCVPISNHLYFYWYRQILGQKVEFLVSFYNNEISEKSEIFDDQFSVERPDGSNFTLKIRSTKLEDSAMYFCASTGQGSRQPQHFGDGTRLSIL.

The chain joins TRBV29-1 to TRBJ2-1; D call uncertain. Between the trimmed V and J ends, which lost 3 bases and 10 bases, there was a span of 10 bases. The CDR3 runs to 11 residues. CDR1 SQVTM and CDR2 ANQGSEA come from the germline V gene. The CDR3 spells CSVDPGREQFF. The CDR3 nucleotides are TGCAGCGTTGATCCCGGGCGAGAGCAGTTCTTC.

This chain joins TRBV6-1 and TRBJ2-1, with a weak D call TRBD2 (5 bases). Trimming stripped 5 bases from V and 4 bases from J, with 18 bases between. The CDR3 spans 16 residues. Germline V gene lookup returns CDR1 MNHNS and CDR2 SASEGT. In DNA form, the CDR3 reads TGTGCCAGCAGTCCAGCCCTGGTCCGGGATTACAATGAGCAGTTCTTC. Amino acid sequence: CASSPALVRDYNEQFF.

At least ten counts were recorded for this clonotype. The chain combines TRBV28 with TRBJ1-3; weak D call: TRBD1 (5 bases). V was pared by 5 bases and J by 2 bases, with 13 bases between. This CDR3 has 15 amino acids. Germline V gene data show CDR1 as MDHEN and CDR2 as SYDVKM. The CDR3 bases are TGTGCCAGCAGTGCAGGGCCATCAACTGGAAACACCATATATTTT. Its translation: CASSAGPSTGNTIYF.